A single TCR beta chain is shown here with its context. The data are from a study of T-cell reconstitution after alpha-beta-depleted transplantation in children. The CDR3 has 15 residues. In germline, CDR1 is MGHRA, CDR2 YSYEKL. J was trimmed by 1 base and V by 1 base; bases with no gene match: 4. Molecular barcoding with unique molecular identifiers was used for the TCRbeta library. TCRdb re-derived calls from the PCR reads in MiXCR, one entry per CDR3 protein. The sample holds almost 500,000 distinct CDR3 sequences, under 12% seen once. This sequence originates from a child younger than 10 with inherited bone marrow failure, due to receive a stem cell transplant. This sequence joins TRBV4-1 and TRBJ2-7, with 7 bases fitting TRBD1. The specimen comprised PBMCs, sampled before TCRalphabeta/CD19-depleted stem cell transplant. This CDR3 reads CASSQAGTESYEQYF. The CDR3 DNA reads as TGCGCCAGCAGCCAAGCCGGGACAGAATCCTACGAGCAGTACTTC.